This T cell receptor (delta chain) was identified in a study of gamma-delta chains in newborns, infants, children. In the study overall: Polyclonal expansion of innate γδ T cells after birth follows microbial exposure.

TCRdb used CATT to re-call clones from the reads. The table has more than 6,000 delta-chain clones, approximately 10% seen once. The germline V gene encodes CDR1 GEAIGNYY and CDR2 EKD. V shed 3 bases, J shed 0 bases, and the junction held 7 bases outside the gene matches. This CDR3 spans 20 amino acids. By its share, this clone is medium-sized. The sample was blood. This chain connects TRDV2 to TRDJ3, with TRDD3 identical over 13 bases. TCRdb leaves out the J gene; it was filled in here by matching the DNA to germline. The receptor was derived from a child who was a newborn, infant or young child, either healthy, febrile or measles-vaccinated (not recorded which). The CDR3 DNA is TGTGCCTGTGACCCTACTGGGGGATACGGCGGCTCCTGGGACACCCGACAGATGTTTTTC. It encodes CACDPTGGYGGSWDTRQMFF.